A selection of T cell receptor beta chains follows, all from one sample in a study of glioma-infiltrating T cells. TCRdb re-called the multiplex PCR reads with MiXCR, one entry per CDR3 protein. Found here are fewer than 200,000 distinct CDR3 sequences, roughly two fifths of them singletons; the top ten hold roughly 5.5%. The sequencing sample was made of glioma tissue, nonneoplastic brain tissue, or PBMCs (not recorded which). These receptors were collected from a human donor with low-grade glioma or glioblastoma, undergoing nonglioma brain surgery, or in good health (not recorded which). CDR3s include the opening cysteine and the closing phenylalanine or tryptophan. The D gene is left open where the match is weak.

d_call j_call v_call cdr3_aa
. TRBJ2-7 TRBV2 CASSEARQVNYEQYF
. TRBJ2-3 TRBV19 CASKKGGPRDTQYF
. TRBJ2-7 TRBV9 CASSVGVDRPYEQYF
. TRBJ1-5 TRBV5-5 CASSLDFRSYNQPQHF
TRBD2 TRBJ2-1 TRBV6-6 CASSYVQAGTNNEQFF
. TRBJ1-2 TRBV28 CASRIGPGVYGYTF
. TRBJ2-7 TRBV29-1 CSVDPGPGDEQYF
. TRBJ2-7 TRBV6-2/TRBV6-3 CASSYTNLRWTLSYERYF
TRBD2 TRBJ2-3 TRBV5-4 CASSPGLAGRTDTQYF
TRBD2 TRBJ2-7 TRBV4-1 CASSLFATSGKNYEQYF
. TRBJ1-4 TRBV28 CASSLVWGAGEKLFF
. TRBJ2-1 TRBV12-5 CASGLGPAKQFF
TRBD1 TRBJ1-1 TRBV28 CASSERTGLMNTEAFF
TRBD2 TRBJ2-3 TRBV20-1 CSAPGLAEDDTQYF
. TRBJ1-1 TRBV3-1 CASSQGTLGPAFF
. TRBJ2-5 TRBV28 CASSSLGREGETQYF
TRBD2 TRBJ2-3 TRBV11-2 CATSLGASGRTDTQYF
. TRBJ1-5 TRBV20-1 CSASDVVVNQPQHF
TRBD2 TRBJ2-3 TRBV15 CATSRVASGTSTDTQYF
TRBD2 TRBJ2-1 TRBV25-1 CASSSGRENEQFF
TRBD1 TRBJ2-7 TRBV20-1 CSATKPEDRGDEQYF
. TRBJ2-6 TRBV10-3 CAISAGAGANLLTF
. TRBJ1-1 TRBV18 CASSTGHAENRAFF
TRBD2 TRBJ2-1 TRBV7-2 CASSLAPPGGLAAYNEQFF
. TRBJ2-5 TRBV28 CASTPGRGNQETQYF
TRBD1 TRBJ1-2 TRBV4-1 CASSLLDRDSGYTF
. TRBJ1-6 TRBV30 CAWSVRGSNSPLHF
TRBD2 TRBJ2-3 TRBV5-1 CASSLSGSVPDTQYF
. TRBJ2-3 TRBV27 CASSFGATDTQYF